This T cell receptor (beta chain) was recorded in a study of shared clonotypes between healthy human individuals. The length of the CDR3 is 15 residues. V shed 0 bases and J shed 8 bases, with 17 bases lying between them. Germline lookup yields CDR1 GTSNPN and CDR2 SVGIG (reference sequence). This table comes from immunoSEQ multiplex PCR, and its TCRdb copy is limited to in-frame clones, with some not included. The sample has about 1.1 million clones; approximately 80% are singletons. J is TRBJ1-5 and V is TRBV30, with a tentative D call TRBD1 (5 bases). This TCR derives from a man younger than 30 in good health. Some clones in this sample may be carry-over from other donors' samples. Sequences were obtained from memory CD4+ T cells from PBMCs. As to subset: CD45RA-negative fraction. CDR3 sequence reads: CAWSVPGVGREPQHF. CDR3 coding DNA: TGTGCCTGGAGTGTCCCGGGGGTAGGGCGAGAGCCCCAGCATTTT.